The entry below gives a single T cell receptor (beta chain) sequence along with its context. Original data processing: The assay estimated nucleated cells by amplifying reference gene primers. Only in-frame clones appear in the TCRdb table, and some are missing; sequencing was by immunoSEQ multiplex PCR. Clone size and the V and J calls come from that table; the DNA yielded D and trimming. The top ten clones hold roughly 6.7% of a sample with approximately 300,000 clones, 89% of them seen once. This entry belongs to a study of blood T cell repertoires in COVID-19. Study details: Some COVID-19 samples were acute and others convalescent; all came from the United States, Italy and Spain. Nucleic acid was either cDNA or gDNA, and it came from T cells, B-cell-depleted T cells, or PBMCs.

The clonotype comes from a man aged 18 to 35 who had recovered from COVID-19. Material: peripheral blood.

CDR3 sequence reads: CASSASWRDGYTF. CDR3 coding DNA: TGTGCCAGCAGCGCTTCCTGGAGAGATGGCTACACCTTC. The V and J genes are TRBV9 and TRBJ1-2; D remains ambiguous. Trimming left V 3 bases short and J 6 bases short, with 12 bases between. This CDR3 is 13 amino acids long. Germline CDR1 SGDLS, CDR2 YYNGEE.